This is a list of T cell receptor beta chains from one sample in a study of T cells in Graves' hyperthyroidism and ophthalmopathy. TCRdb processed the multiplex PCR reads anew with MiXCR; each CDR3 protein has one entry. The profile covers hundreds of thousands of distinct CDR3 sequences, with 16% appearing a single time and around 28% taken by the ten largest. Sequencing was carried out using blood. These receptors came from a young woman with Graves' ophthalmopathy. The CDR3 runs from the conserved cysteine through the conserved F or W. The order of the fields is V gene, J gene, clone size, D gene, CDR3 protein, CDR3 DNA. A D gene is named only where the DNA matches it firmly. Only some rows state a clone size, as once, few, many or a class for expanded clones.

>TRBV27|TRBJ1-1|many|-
CASHREYLETEAFF
TGTGCCAGCCATAGGGAGTACTTGGAGACTGAAGCTTTCTTT
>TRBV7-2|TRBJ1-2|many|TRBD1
CASSKGTEYGYTF
TGTGCCAGCAGCAAAGGGACAGAATATGGCTACACCTTC
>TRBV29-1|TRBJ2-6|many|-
CSVEDFQGPSGANVLTF
TGCAGCGTTGAAGATTTTCAGGGACCCTCTGGGGCCAACGTCCTGACTTTC
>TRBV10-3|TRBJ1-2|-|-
CAISESYGYTF
TGTGCCATCAGTGAGTCCTATGGCTACACCTTC
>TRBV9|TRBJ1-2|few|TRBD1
CASSVVGTGGDGYTF
TGTGCCAGCAGCGTAGTTGGGACAGGGGGCGATGGCTACACCTTC
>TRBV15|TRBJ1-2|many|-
CATSRDPAGPSYGYTF
TGTGCCACCAGCAGAGACCCGGCAGGGCCAAGCTATGGCTACACCTTC
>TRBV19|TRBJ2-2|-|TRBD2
CASSTAGLAGGDTGELFF
TGTGCCAGTAGTACCGCGGGACTAGCGGGAGGGGACACCGGGGAGCTGTTTTTT
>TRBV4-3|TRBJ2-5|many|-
CASSQGRYETQYF
TGCGCCAGCAGCCAAGGCAGATACGAGACCCAGTACTTC
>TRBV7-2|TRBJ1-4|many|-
CASSAGVSSEKLFF
TGTGCCAGCAGCGCAGGGGTGTCTAGTGAAAAACTGTTTTTT
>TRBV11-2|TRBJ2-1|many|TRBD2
CASSLEPSGSYNEQFF
TGTGCCAGCAGCTTAGAGCCTAGCGGGAGCTACAATGAGCAGTTCTTC
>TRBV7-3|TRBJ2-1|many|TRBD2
CASSLGTSGIREQFF
TGTGCCAGCAGCTTGGGCACTAGCGGGATTCGTGAGCAGTTCTTC
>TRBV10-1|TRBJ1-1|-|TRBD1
CASMGQGARTEAFF
TGCGCCAGCATGGGACAGGGGGCGCGGACTGAAGCTTTCTTT
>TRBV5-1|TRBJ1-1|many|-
CASSLGGRNTEAFF
TGCGCCAGCAGCTTGGGGGGGAGGAACACTGAAGCTTTCTTT
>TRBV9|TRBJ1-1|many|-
CASSVGGKNTEAFF
TGTGCCAGCAGCGTAGGGGGAAAGAACACTGAAGCTTTCTTT
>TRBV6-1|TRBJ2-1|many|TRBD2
CASSSAGLSSYNEQFF
TGTGCCAGCAGTTCCGCGGGACTAAGCTCCTACAATGAGCAGTTCTTC
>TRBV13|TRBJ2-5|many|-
CASSFGGRETQYF
TGTGCCAGCAGTTTCGGGGGCCGGGAGACCCAGTACTTC
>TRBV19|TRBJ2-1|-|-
CASSITGFQEQFF
TGTGCCAGTAGTATTACAGGGTTTCAGGAGCAGTTCTTC
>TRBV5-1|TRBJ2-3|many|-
CASSPGHTDTQYF
TGCGCCAGCAGCCCGGGACACACAGATACGCAGTATTTT
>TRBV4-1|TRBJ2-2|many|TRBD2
CASSQDRTSGAGIAGELFF
TGCGCCAGCAGCCAAGATAGGACTAGCGGGGCTGGCATCGCCGGGGAGCTGTTTTTT
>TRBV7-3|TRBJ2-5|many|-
CASSPGPQETQYF
TGTGCCAGCAGCCCCGGGCCCCAAGAGACCCAGTACTTC
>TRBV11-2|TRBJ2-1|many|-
CASSFDYQYNEQFF
TGTGCCAGCAGCTTCGACTACCAATACAATGAGCAGTTCTTC
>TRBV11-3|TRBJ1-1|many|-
CASSRPPTTNTEAFF
TGTGCCAGCAGCCGGCCCCCCACTACTAACACTGAAGCTTTCTTT
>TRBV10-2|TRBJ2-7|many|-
CASSDTTASRAYYEQYF
TGCGCCAGCAGCGACACTACAGCCTCCCGGGCCTACTACGAGCAGTACTTC
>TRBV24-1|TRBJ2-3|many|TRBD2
CATSDPRGTFTDTQYF
TGTGCCACCAGTGATCCGCGGGGGACTTTCACAGATACGCAGTATTTT
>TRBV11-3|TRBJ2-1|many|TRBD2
CASSLGGGTYNEQFF
TGTGCCAGCAGCTTAGGCGGGGGAACCTACAATGAGCAGTTCTTC
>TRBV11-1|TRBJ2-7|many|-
CASSLDGQESYEQYF
TGTGCCAGCAGCTTAGACGGGCAGGAATCCTACGAGCAGTACTTC
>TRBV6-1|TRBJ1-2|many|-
CASSEWLGSGGYGYTF
TGTGCCAGCAGTGAATGGTTGGGGAGTGGAGGCTATGGCTACACCTTC
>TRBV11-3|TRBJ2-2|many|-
CASSLAAANTGELFF
TGTGCCAGCAGCTTAGCGGCGGCGAACACCGGGGAGCTGTTTTTT
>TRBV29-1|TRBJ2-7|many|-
CSAAGALSSYEQYF
TGCAGCGCTGCGGGGGCCCTGAGCTCCTACGAGCAGTACTTC
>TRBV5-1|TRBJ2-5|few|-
CASSLSGDGVQETQYF
TGCGCCAGCAGCTTATCAGGGGATGGGGTTCAAGAGACCCAGTACTTC
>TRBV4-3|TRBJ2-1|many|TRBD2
CASSQDRAGVINEQFF
TGCGCCAGCAGCCAAGATCGAGCGGGAGTAATAAATGAGCAGTTCTTC
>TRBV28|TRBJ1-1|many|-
CASRLEGRTEAFF
TGTGCCAGCAGGCTGGAGGGAAGAACTGAAGCTTTCTTT
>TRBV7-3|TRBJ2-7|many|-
CASSLTEAGRDEQYF
TGTGCCAGCAGCTTAACGGAAGCCGGGCGCGACGAGCAGTACTTC
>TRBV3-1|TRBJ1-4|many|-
CASSPSDWGVGEKLFF
TGTGCCAGCAGCCCCTCCGACTGGGGGGTTGGAGAAAAACTGTTTTTT
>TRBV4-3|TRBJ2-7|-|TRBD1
CASSQDRGTGVDEQYF
TGCGCCAGCAGCCAAGATCGGGGGACAGGGGTCGACGAGCAGTACTTC
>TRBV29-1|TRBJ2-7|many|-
CSVGWSNEQYF
TGCAGCGTTGGATGGAGCAACGAGCAGTACTTC
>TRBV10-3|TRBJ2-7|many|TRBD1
CAISEPRDSKTPYEQYF
TGTGCCATCAGTGAGCCCCGGGACAGCAAAACTCCCTACGAGCAGTACTTC
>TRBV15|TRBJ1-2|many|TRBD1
CATSTLQGRAANYGYTF
TGTGCCACCAGCACCCTACAGGGGCGGGCAGCTAACTATGGCTACACCTTC
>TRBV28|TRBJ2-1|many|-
CASSPRHNEQFF
TGTGCCAGCAGTCCTCGGCATAATGAGCAGTTCTTC
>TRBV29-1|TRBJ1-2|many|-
CSVEGEEGRNYGYTF
TGCAGCGTTGAAGGGGAGGAGGGGCGGAACTATGGCTACACCTTC
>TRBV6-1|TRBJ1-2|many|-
CASSPGQINYGYTF
TGTGCCAGCAGTCCGGGGCAGATTAACTATGGCTACACCTTC
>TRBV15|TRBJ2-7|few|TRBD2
CATSHPSGRANEQYF
TGTGCCACCAGCCACCCTAGCGGGAGGGCCAACGAGCAGTACTTC
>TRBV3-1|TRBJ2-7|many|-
CASSQAVGSRGWSSYEQYF
TGTGCCAGCAGCCAAGCCGTCGGTAGTCGGGGCTGGAGCTCCTACGAGCAGTACTTC
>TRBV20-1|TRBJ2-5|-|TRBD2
CSAYSGLAGGRGQETQYF
TGCAGTGCTTATTCTGGACTAGCGGGGGGGCGGGGCCAAGAGACCCAGTACTTC
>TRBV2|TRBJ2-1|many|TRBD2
CASSWTSGYNEQFF
TGTGCCAGCAGTTGGACTAGCGGTTACAATGAGCAGTTCTTC
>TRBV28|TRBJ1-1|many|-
CASSSQGLPGTEAFF
TGTGCCAGCAGTTCACAGGGCCTCCCGGGAACTGAAGCTTTCTTT
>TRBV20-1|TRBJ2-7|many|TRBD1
CSATGTGGYEQYF
TGCAGTGCTACCGGGACAGGGGGCTACGAGCAGTACTTC
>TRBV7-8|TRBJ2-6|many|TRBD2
CASSLRRTSDRKSGANVLTF
TGTGCCAGCAGCTTACGTCGGACTAGCGACCGAAAGTCTGGGGCCAACGTCCTGACTTTC
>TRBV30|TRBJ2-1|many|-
CAWSAQKLEQFF
TGTGCCTGGAGTGCCCAAAAGCTTGAGCAGTTCTTC
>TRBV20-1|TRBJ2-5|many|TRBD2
CSARDPAGGGETQYF
TGCAGTGCTAGAGATCCGGCGGGGGGGGGGGAGACCCAGTACTTC
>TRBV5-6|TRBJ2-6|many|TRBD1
CASSFTGTGDVLTF
TGTGCCAGCAGCTTCACCGGGACAGGGGACGTCCTGACTTTC
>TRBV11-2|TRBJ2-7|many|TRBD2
CASSLVAGGVNEQYF
TGTGCCAGCAGCTTAGTGGCGGGAGGGGTTAACGAGCAGTACTTC
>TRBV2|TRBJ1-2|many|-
CASSVDGFNYGYTF
TGTGCCAGCAGTGTGGACGGCTTTAACTATGGCTACACCTTC